The text below deals with one T cell receptor beta chain. The antigen it recognizes is unknown. No base qualities exist here, and no much larger clone lies one base off it. The entry originates in a study of blood T cell repertoires in COVID-19 (dated by TCRdb to the early 2020s). Context from the whole study: Collaborator samples came from the United States, Italy and Spain and covered acute and convalescent phases of COVID-19. Subjects who had been exposed to COVID-19, were actively infected with it, or had recovered from it provided the deeply sampled blood TCRbeta repertoires that made up the dataset. Where available, HLA class I and class II types were obtained from metadata supplied by the sample provider rather than from assay-based typing. The material from the prospective study consisted of cDNA or gDNA derived from T cells, B-cell-depleted T cells, or PBMCs. Sample metadata almost always included a de-identified subject ID, COVID-19 status, age in years and sex. A freely available public database, intended as a resource for researchers studying the immune response to SARS-CoV-2, is where the repertoires were released. Samples came from the ongoing ImmuneRACE study (first 160 participants) plus 1,254 subjects from 6 global collaborators. Summary of the overall study and its limitations: The quantity of clinical and demographic metadata differed by source and by participant and was supplied without curation.

The collaborating institutions used their own protocols to collect whole blood in K2EDTA tubes. Collaborator samples were shipped for TCRbeta analysis as frozen whole blood, isolated PBMCs, or DNA extracted from either sample type. The immunoSEQ Assay, a bias-controlled multiplex PCR, was used to amplify TCRbeta CDR3 regions from genomic DNA. The authors' analysis ran thus. The number of nucleated cells in each sample was estimated by amplification of reference gene primers within the assay. Sequence reads were collapsed and filtered to measure the absolute abundance of every unique TCRbeta CDR3 rearrangement. For each sample, productive Simpson clonality was calculated as the square root of Simpson's diversity index across productive rearrangements. TCRdb mirrors the immuneACCESS table, restricted to in-frame sequences. Some clones are absent from its copies; in checked studies, under half trace to an unresolved V gene, and the reason for the others is unknown. The D gene and trimming were derived from the DNA, and the V and J assignments and clone size from that table. The sample yields roughly 150,000 clones; 75% to 85% were counted once. Roughly 7.9% of the sample rests with the top ten.

The junction shows trimming of 8 bases on V and 4 bases on J, and the gene matches do not reach 9 bases of it. The CDR3 sequence holds 14 residues, the cysteine and phenylalanine included. The CDR3 DNA has 42 bases and is translated from base 1. The CDR1 and CDR2 encoded by the germline V gene (reference sequence) are LNHDA and SQIVND. Rearrangement joined TRBV19 to TRBJ2-7, and 9 junction bases match TRBD1. The TCR sequence derives from a woman aged 50 to 60 in a cohort sampled during active or convalescent COVID-19. The sample consisted of peripheral blood. The CDR3 region reads CASGGPGQGYEQYF. DNA sequence: TGTGCCAGTGGAGGACCGGGACAGGGTTACGAGCAGTACTTC. Beyond the CDR3, the reference TRBV19 and TRBJ2-7 genes provide the residues; the full variable domain reads: DGGITQSPKYLFRKEGQNVTLSCEQNLNHDAMYWYRQDPGQGLRLIYYSQIVNDFQKGDIAEGYSVSREKKESFPLTVTSAQKNPTAFYLCASGGPGQGYEQYFGPGTRLTVT.